The 30 T cell receptor beta chains in this list originate from one sample, sequenced in a study of CD8 T cells in Susac syndrome. Random hexamers primed reverse transcription of 0.5 to 1 ug RNA. Each CDR3 protein is one row after TCRdb ran MiXCR on the immunoSEQ multiplex PCR reads. The sample gives 200,000 to 250,000 distinct CDR3 sequences, nearly 97% of which show up once; 0.08% to 0.095% is in the top ten. The material sequenced was CD4+ T cells from PBMCs. The receptors stem from a human donor with multiple sclerosis.

The chain joins TRBV3-1 to TRBJ2-1; TRBD2 agrees at 8 bases. V was pared by 0 bases and J by 6 bases, with 7 bases of the junction left unmatched. The CDR3 is 16 amino acids. The germline V gene has CDR1 LGHDT and CDR2 YNNKEL (reference sequence). CDR3 loop: CASSQEGELAGNEQFF. CDR3 nucleotides: TGTGCCAGCAGCCAAGAAGGAGAGCTAGCGGGCAATGAGCAGTTCTTC.

The V gene is TRBV9, the J gene TRBJ2-1, with 7 bases lining up with TRBD1. V shed 3 bases and J 0 bases; nucleotides not matched to a gene: 3. CDR1 is SGDLS and CDR2 is YYNGEE in the germline V gene. The CDR3 is 15 residues long. In nucleotides, the CDR3 is TGTGCCAGCAGCGCACAGGGGTTCTCCTACAATGAGCAGTTCTTC. This codes for CASSAQGFSYNEQFF.

The V call is TRBV18, the J call TRBJ1-2; 7 bases align to TRBD1. With 9 bases clipped from V and 2 bases from J, the junction kept 12 bases outside the gene matches. The CDR3 runs 15 residues. The germline V gene has CDR1 KGHSH and CDR2 LQKENI. Written as DNA, the CDR3 is TGTGCCAGTGGATCCGGGACAGCATCCAACTATGGCTACACCTTC. Its protein is CASGSGTASNYGYTF.

This chain's CDR3 is CASSRTWAGLAKNIQYF. CDR3 DNA: TGTGCCAGCAGCCGAACTTGGGCGGGGCTCGCCAAAAACATTCAGTACTTC. The chain recombines TRBV3-1 with TRBJ2-4; perhaps TRBD2 as D (6 bases). V lost 4 bases, J lost 1 base, and 17 bases lay in between. In germline, CDR1 is LGHDT, CDR2 YNNKEL (reference sequence). The CDR3 consists of 17 residues.

J is TRBJ1-1 and V is TRBV5-1; 7 bases are shared with TRBD1. The CDR3 sequence is 15 residues long. Per germline, CDR1 SGHRS and CDR2 YFSETQ. Germline trimming cut 0 bases from V and 5 bases from J; bases unmatched to any gene: 7. The CDR3 spells CASSLARQGGTEAFF. CDR3 bases: TGCGCCAGCAGCTTGGCCAGACAGGGTGGGACTGAAGCTTTCTTT.

The chain recombines TRBV28 with TRBJ2-4, with D perhaps matching TRBD2 (5 bases). Trimming took off 6 bases at V and 7 bases at J, with 16 bases between the two ends. The germline V gene has CDR1 MDHEN and CDR2 SYDVKM. The CDR3 is 14 amino acids. The CDR3, as DNA: TGTGCCAGCAGAGATACGGGGTTGGGGAACATTCAGTACTTC. This codes for CASRDTGLGNIQYF.

The chain employs TRBV30 and TRBJ2-1, with a weak D call TRBD2 (5 bases). Germline V CDR1 and CDR2: GTSNPN, SVGIG (reference sequence). The CDR3 covers 15 residues. V was cut by 3 bases and J by 7 bases, with 19 bases left in between. In DNA form, the CDR3 reads TGTGCCTGGAGACAACTAGGGATTTCGCGTAATGAGCAGTTCTTC. It translates to CAWRQLGISRNEQFF.

The chain employs TRBV3-1 and TRBJ1-2; 7 bases align to TRBD1. The CDR3 extends over 15 amino acids. J gave up 6 bases and V 2 bases, and 9 bases lay outside the gene matches. Germline V CDR1 and CDR2: LGHDT, YNNKEL (reference sequence). For the CDR3, the DNA is TGTGCCAGCAGCCAAAGCCCAGGGGGGACGCATGGCTACACCTTC. Residues: CASSQSPGGTHGYTF.

V usage is TRBV3-1 and J usage is TRBJ1-2; weak D call: TRBD1 (5 bases). V shed 4 bases and J shed 8 bases, with 11 bases lying between them. The germline CDR1 and CDR2 sequences are LGHDT and YNNKEL (reference sequence). The CDR3 sequence is 12 residues long. DNA of the CDR3: TGTGCCAGCAGCCGTGACAGTGGGGGCTACACCTTC. This gives the protein CASSRDSGGYTF.

V is TRBV29-1 and J is TRBJ1-1; D ambiguous. The length of the CDR3 is 14 residues. The germline V gene has CDR1 SQVTM and CDR2 ANQGSEA. V lost 4 bases to trimming and J lost 6 bases, with 18 bases between them. CDR3 residues: CSVVPRPPGAEAFF. The CDR3 nucleotides read TGCAGCGTTGTGCCTCGTCCACCGGGAGCTGAAGCTTTCTTT.

V is TRBV6-6 and J is TRBJ1-2; D is perhaps TRBD1 (5 bases). Trimming shortened V by 2 bases and J by 4 bases, and 8 bases separated the two germline ends. CDR3 size: 13 residues. Looked up from germline, CDR1 is MNHNY and CDR2 is SVGAGI (reference sequence). The chain's CDR3 is CASSYGGGYGYTF. DNA of the CDR3: TGTGCCAGCAGTTACGGGGGTGGCTATGGCTACACCTTC.

The chain recombines TRBV5-1 with TRBJ1-1; D may be TRBD1 (6 bases). Germline V gene lookup returns CDR1 SGHRS and CDR2 YFSETQ. The length of the CDR3 is 14 residues. V lost 6 bases and J lost 4, with 16 bases in between. The CDR3 here is CASTRTEVATEAFF. CDR3 in DNA: TGCGCCAGCACCCGGACAGAAGTGGCCACTGAAGCTTTCTTT.

The gene calls are TRBV7-8 and TRBJ2-1; 7 bases align to TRBD2. CDR3 length equals 15 residues. V lost 6 bases and J lost 7; bases outside the gene matches: 12. In germline, CDR1 is SGHVS, CDR2 FQNEAQ. The CDR3 bases are TGTGCCAGCAGTCCTCCGGGACTACCTAATAATGAGCAGTTCTTC. Translation gives CASSPPGLPNNEQFF.

V is TRBV11-2 and J is TRBJ1-5, with D uncertain. Germline CDR1 SGHAT, CDR2 FQNNGV. The CDR3 totals 13 residues. V was shortened by 3 bases and J by 6 bases, with 9 bases between the two germline ends. CDR3 bases: TGTGCCAGCAGCTTGAGGGCGAGTCAGCCCCAGCATTTT. It translates to CASSLRASQPQHF.

The chain links TRBV20-1 to TRBJ2-7; TRBD1 aligns across 8 bases. The length of the CDR3 is 15 residues. The V segment lost 0 bases and the J segment 3 bases; nucleotides outside the gene matches: 7. CDR1 and CDR2 from the germline V gene are DFQATT and SNEGSKA (reference sequence). As DNA, the CDR3 is TGCAGTGCTAGAGATTCCCGGACAGGGCGCTACGAGCAGTACTTC. Translating it yields CSARDSRTGRYEQYF.

CDR3 DNA sequence: TGCAGTGCTCGGGAGTGGCTGAACGAGCAGTACTTC. This sequence encodes CSAREWLNEQYF. V is TRBV20-1 and J is TRBJ2-7; D might be TRBD2 (6 bases). Germline V gene lookup returns CDR1 DFQATT and CDR2 SNEGSKA (reference sequence). The V end was cut by 5 bases, the J end by 5 bases, with 13 bases between. This CDR3 spans 12 amino acids.

V and J are TRBV7-2 and TRBJ1-1; D is unresolved. Per germline, CDR1 SGHTA and CDR2 FQGNSA. V was cut by 2 bases and J by 8 bases, with 12 bases left in between. The CDR3 runs to 13 residues. DNA for the CDR3: TGTGCCAGCAGCTTACCCGGACCGAGAGAAGCTTTCTTT. Translated: CASSLPGPREAFF.

The chain has TRBV27 and TRBJ1-2; D not resolved. The CDR3 consists of 13 residues. V dropped 3 bases and J dropped 4 bases, with 9 bases sitting between them. Germline-derived CDR1 and CDR2 are MNHEY and SMNVEV (reference sequence). This CDR3 reads CASSFGRGYGYTF. The DNA of the CDR3 is TGTGCCAGCAGTTTTGGACGGGGCTATGGCTACACCTTC.

This CDR3 is CASSPRLGPGELFF. The DNA of the CDR3 is TGTGCCAGCAGTCCGAGACTAGGTCCCGGGGAGCTGTTTTTT. The genes are TRBV27 and TRBJ2-2; a weak D match, TRBD2 (6 bases). The germline V and J ends were trimmed by 5 bases and 6 bases, with 13 bases remaining between them. The CDR3 loop spans 14 amino acids. Germline V gene lookup returns CDR1 MNHEY and CDR2 SMNVEV (reference sequence).

The rearrangement links TRBV2 to TRBJ1-5; D perhaps matches TRBD1 (6 bases). The V gene lost 4 bases and the J gene lost 4 bases, with 11 bases spanning the gap. Per germline, CDR1 SNHLY and CDR2 FYNNEI. This CDR3 spans 14 amino acids. The CDR3 is CASSADSLNQPQHF. The CDR3 bases are TGTGCCAGCAGTGCGGACAGCCTGAATCAGCCCCAGCATTTT. Looking up the rest from reference TRBV2 and TRBJ1-5 gives the full variable domain: EPEVTQTPSHQVTQMGQEVILRCVPISNHLYFYWYRQILGQKVEFLVSFYNNEISEKSEIFDDQFSVERPDGSNFTLKIRSTKLEDSAMYFCASSADSLNQPQHFGDGTRLSIL.

This chain uses TRBV19 with TRBJ2-2; no clear D. The CDR3 totals 13 residues. CDR1 and CDR2 from the germline V gene are LNHDA and SQIVND (reference sequence). Between the trimmed V and J ends, which lost 1 base and 6 bases, there was a span of 6 bases. This chain's CDR3 is CASSIGSAGELFF. The CDR3 region has the DNA TGTGCCAGTAGTATAGGCAGTGCCGGGGAGCTGTTTTTT. The variable domain in full, with the rest retrieved from reference TRBV19 and TRBJ2-2, is DGGITQSPKYLFRKEGQNVTLSCEQNLNHDAMYWYRQDPGQGLRLIYYSQIVNDFQKGDIAEGYSVSREKKESFPLTVTSAQKNPTAFYLCASSIGSAGELFFGEGSRLTVL.

The chain joins TRBV20-1 to TRBJ2-1; TRBD2 matches at 8 bases. Germline-derived CDR1 and CDR2 are DFQATT and SNEGSKA (reference sequence). Trimming at V came to 6 bases and at J to 2 bases, leaving 9 bases not matched to a gene. The CDR3 is 15 amino acids. CDR3 in DNA: TGCAGTGCCCCTGGGGACGGGGGGGCCTACAATGAGCAGTTCTTC. Its protein is CSAPGDGGAYNEQFF.

V is TRBV6-5 and J is TRBJ1-1; D is ambiguous. V was pared by 4 bases and J by 5 bases, with 11 bases between. Germline V gene data show CDR1 as MNHEY and CDR2 as SVGAGI. The CDR3 length is 13 residues. CDR3 in DNA: TGTGCCAGCAGTTTTACCTATTCGACTGAAGCTTTCTTT. Encoded protein: CASSFTYSTEAFF.

The J gene is TRBJ2-7, the V gene TRBV20-1; no clear D. The CDR3 extends over 12 amino acids. V gave up 3 bases and J gave up 6 bases, with 12 bases separating them. The germline gives CDR1 DFQATT, CDR2 SNEGSKA (reference sequence). CDR3 sequence: CSASALSAEQYF. The CDR3 nucleotides read TGCAGTGCTAGTGCCCTCTCGGCCGAGCAGTACTTC.

The chain is built from TRBV12-3 or TRBV12-4 and TRBJ2-5, with TRBD2 matching over 12 bases. Losses at the gene ends were 6 bases for V and 5 bases for J; bases not matched to a gene: 10. This CDR3 region has 16 residues. This CDR3 is CASSSRLAGVGETQYF. CDR3 DNA: TGTGCCAGCAGCTCCAGACTAGCGGGAGTAGGGGAGACCCAGTACTTC.

The chain has TRBV7-3 and TRBJ2-3; D is possibly TRBD1 (6 bases). Germline CDR1 is SGHTA and CDR2 is FQGTGA. Trimming took 4 bases from V and 6 from J, leaving 14 bases between them. This CDR3 has 14 residues. CDR3 in DNA: TGTGCCAGCAGCTGGGCAGGGGCCGGGGATACGCAGTATTTT. It translates to CASSWAGAGDTQYF.

The rearrangement links TRBV24-1 to TRBJ2-1; TRBD1 matches at 9 bases. The junction had 5 bases not matched to a gene; V was cut back by 2 bases and J by 7 bases. The germline V gene has CDR1 KGHDR and CDR2 SFDVKD. This CDR3 spans 15 amino acids. The CDR3 DNA sequence: TGTGCCACCAGTGATTCAGGACAGGGGTTGAATGAGCAGTTCTTC. Its protein is CATSDSGQGLNEQFF.

This chain joins TRBV19 and TRBJ1-2; TRBD1 is a possible D gene (5 bases). There are 15 residues in the CDR3. V lost 9 bases and J 4 bases, leaving 21 bases between the germline ends. The germline V gene encodes CDR1 LNHDA and CDR2 SQIVND (reference sequence). The CDR3 reads CASQTGGPGRYGYTF. The CDR3, as DNA: TGTGCCAGCCAAACGGGGGGACCGGGACGCTATGGCTACACCTTC.

Concerning this clonotype: Germline is not matched at one junction end, which may reflect a read error. V is TRBV5-1 and J is TRBJ1-2; no reliable D call. Germline lookup yields CDR1 SGHRS and CDR2 YFSETQ. This CDR3 is 16 amino acids long. The CDR3 region is CASSLGAMISNFGYTF. The CDR3 bases are TGCGCCAGCAGCTTGGGGGCGATGATTAGCAACTTTGGCTACACCTTC.

The CDR3 here is CASSQPTVAKNIQYF. The CDR3 coding sequence is TGTGCCAGCAGCCAGCCGACAGTAGCCAAAAACATTCAGTACTTC. V gene TRBV3-1 combines with J gene TRBJ2-4, with D perhaps matching TRBD1 (5 bases). The CDR3 is made up of 15 amino acids. The V end lost 3 bases, the J end lost 0 bases, and 9 bases lay between the germline ends. CDR1 LGHDT and CDR2 YNNKEL come from the germline V gene (reference sequence).